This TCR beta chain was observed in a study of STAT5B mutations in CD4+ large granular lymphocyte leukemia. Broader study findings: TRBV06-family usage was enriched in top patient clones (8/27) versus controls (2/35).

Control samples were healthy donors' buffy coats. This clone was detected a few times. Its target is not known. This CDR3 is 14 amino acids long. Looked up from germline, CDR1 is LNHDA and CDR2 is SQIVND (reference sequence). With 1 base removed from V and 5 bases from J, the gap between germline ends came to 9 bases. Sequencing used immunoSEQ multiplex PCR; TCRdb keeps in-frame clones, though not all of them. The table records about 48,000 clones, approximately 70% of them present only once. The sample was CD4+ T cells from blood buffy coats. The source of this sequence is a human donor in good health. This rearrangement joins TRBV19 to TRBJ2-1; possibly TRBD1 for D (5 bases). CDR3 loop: CASSIAVTDNEQFF. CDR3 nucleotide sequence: TGTGCCAGTAGTATAGCGGTGACAGACAATGAGCAGTTCTTC. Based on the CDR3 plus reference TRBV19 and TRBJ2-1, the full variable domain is DGGITQSPKYLFRKEGQNVTLSCEQNLNHDAMYWYRQDPGQGLRLIYYSQIVNDFQKGDIAEGYSVSREKKESFPLTVTSAQKNPTAFYLCASSIAVTDNEQFFGPGTRLTVL.